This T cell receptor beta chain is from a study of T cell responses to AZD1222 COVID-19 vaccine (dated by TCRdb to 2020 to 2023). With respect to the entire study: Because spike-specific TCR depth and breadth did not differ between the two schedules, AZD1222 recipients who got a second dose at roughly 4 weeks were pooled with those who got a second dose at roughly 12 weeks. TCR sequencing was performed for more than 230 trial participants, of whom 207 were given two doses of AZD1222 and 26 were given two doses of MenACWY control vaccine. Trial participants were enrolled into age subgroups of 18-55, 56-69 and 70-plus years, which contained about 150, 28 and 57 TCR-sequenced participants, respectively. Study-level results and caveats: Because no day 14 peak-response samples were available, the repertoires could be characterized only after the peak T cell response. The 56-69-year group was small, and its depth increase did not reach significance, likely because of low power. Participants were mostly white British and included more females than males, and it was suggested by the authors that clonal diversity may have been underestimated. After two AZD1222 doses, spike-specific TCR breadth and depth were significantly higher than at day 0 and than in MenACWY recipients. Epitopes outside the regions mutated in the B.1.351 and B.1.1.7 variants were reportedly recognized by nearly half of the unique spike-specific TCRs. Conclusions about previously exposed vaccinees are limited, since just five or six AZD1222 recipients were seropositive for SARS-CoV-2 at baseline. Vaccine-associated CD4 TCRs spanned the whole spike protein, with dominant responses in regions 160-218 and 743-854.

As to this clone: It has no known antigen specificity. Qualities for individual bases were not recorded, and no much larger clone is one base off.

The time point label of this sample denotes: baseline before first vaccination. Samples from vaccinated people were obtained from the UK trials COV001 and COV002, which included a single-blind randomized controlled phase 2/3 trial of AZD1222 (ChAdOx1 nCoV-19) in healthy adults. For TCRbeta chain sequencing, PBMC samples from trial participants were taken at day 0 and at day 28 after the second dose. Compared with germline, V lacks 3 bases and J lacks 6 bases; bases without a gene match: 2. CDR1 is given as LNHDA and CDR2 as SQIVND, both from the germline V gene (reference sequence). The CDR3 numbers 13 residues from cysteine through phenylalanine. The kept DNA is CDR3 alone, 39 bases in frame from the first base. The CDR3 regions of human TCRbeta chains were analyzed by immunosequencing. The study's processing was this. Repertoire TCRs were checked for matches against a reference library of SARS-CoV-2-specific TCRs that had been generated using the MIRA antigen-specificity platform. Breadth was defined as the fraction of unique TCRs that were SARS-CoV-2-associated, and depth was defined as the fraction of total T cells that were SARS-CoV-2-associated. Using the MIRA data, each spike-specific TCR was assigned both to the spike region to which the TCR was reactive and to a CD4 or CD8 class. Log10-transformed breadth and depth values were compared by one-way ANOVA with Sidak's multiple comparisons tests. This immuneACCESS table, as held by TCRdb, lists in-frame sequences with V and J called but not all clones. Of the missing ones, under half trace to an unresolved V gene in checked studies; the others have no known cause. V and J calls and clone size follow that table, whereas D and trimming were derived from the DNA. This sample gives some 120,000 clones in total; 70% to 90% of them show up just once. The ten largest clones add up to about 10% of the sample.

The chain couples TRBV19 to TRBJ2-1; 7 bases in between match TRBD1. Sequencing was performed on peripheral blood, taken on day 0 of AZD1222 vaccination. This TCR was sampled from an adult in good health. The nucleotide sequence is TGTGCCAGTAGTATCCGGGACAGCAATGAGCAGTTCTTC. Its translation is CASSIRDSNEQFF.